This TCR beta chain was found in a study of graft-versus-host responses after intestinal transplantation. Overall study: Recipients underwent multivisceral, liver-intestinal, or isolated intestinal transplants.

The assay was immunoSEQ multiplex PCR, and TCRdb's table has in-frame clones only and misses some. The sample has approximately 70,000 clones, more than 70% seen once. Whole-study findings and limits: Recipient marrow held GvH clones, some first seen in ileum or blood.

A remark on this clone: Antigen unknown.

Sample: unstimulated CD8+ T cells sorted from spleen or lymph node cells, taken before intestinal transplant. The source is a human donor who received an intestinal transplant.

The CDR3: CASSQVVVGAANEKLFF. CDR3 bases: TGCGCCAGCAGCCAAGTGGTTGTGGGGGCCGCTAATGAAAAACTGTTTTTT. The chain employs TRBV4-1 and TRBJ1-4; D perhaps matches TRBD1 (6 bases). Trimming removed 1 base from V and 3 bases from J, with 15 bases in between. The CDR3 covers 17 residues. Germline CDR1 is MGHRA and CDR2 is YSYEKL.